The clone carrying this T cell receptor (beta chain) showed up many times. V was cut by 0 bases and J by 5 bases, with 19 bases left in between. The CDR3 extends over 16 amino acids. CDR1 and CDR2 (germline): DFQATT, SNEGSKA (reference sequence). Researchers report isolating at least 6 million PBMCs per sample. The data were taken from a study of blood T cells in healthy people across ages. Together with a sample-barcoded 5' primer, a J-beta primer mix was included in a second PCR lasting roughly 6 to 12 cycles. TCRdb itself ran the 5' RACE reads through MiXCR, one entry per CDR3 protein. The sample contains some 1.5 million distinct CDR3 sequences, 28% of which appear only once.

The chain has TRBV20-1 and TRBJ1-1, with D possibly TRBD1 on 5 matching bases. The sequence was collected from a woman in her thirties in good health. The sample comprised blood. The CDR3, as DNA: TGCAGTGCTAGAGATCGCCGGCAGGGAACGAGTACTGAAGCTTTCTTT. Its translation: CSARDRRQGTSTEAFF.